Following are 19 T cell receptor beta chains from one sample sequenced in a study of blood T cell repertoires in COVID-19. Repertoires were generated with immunoSEQ multiplex PCR, while TCRdb's copy carries only in-frame clones and drops some. The sample lists under 85,000 clones; 75% to 90% were seen once. Sequenced sample: peripheral blood. The receptors shown here come from a man between 60 and 75 years old with active or convalescent COVID-19.

This chain uses TRBV6-5 with TRBJ1-4; D is perhaps TRBD1 (5 bases). Trimming took off 6 bases at V and 3 bases at J, with 14 bases between the two ends. CDR3 length equals 15 residues. The germline CDR1 and CDR2 sequences are MNHEY and SVGAGI. Here the CDR3 DNA reads TGTGCCAGCAGCATTATGACAGCCTCTAATGAAAAACTGTTTTTT. It encodes CASSIMTASNEKLFF.

The V gene is TRBV13, the J gene TRBJ1-1, with D maybe TRBD1 (6 bases). V lost 6 bases to trimming and J lost 3 bases, with 14 bases between them. The CDR3 spans 14 residues. Germline-derived CDR1 and CDR2 are PRHDT and FYEKMQ (reference sequence). In DNA, the CDR3 is TGTGCCAGCAGGGCAGCCAGGGGAGACACTGAAGCTTTCTTT. It codes for CASRAARGDTEAFF.

CDR3 loop: CASSYSQGRTDTQYF. DNA of the CDR3: TGTGCCAGCAGTTACTCTCAGGGGCGAACAGATACGCAGTATTTT. The chain has TRBV6-5 and TRBJ2-3; perhaps TRBD1 as D (6 bases). The CDR3 has 15 amino acids. Trimming pared 0 bases from V and 3 bases from J, leaving 10 bases between. The germline V gene has CDR1 MNHEY and CDR2 SVGAGI.

This rearrangement joins TRBV28 to TRBJ1-5, with D tentatively TRBD1 (5 bases). This CDR3 comprises 16 residues. From germline, CDR1 is MDHEN and CDR2 SYDVKM. Trimming removed 6 bases from V and 2 bases from J, with 17 bases in between. DNA of the CDR3: TGTGCCAGCAGCCGTACCCGGCAGGGCGGCAATCAGCCCCAGCATTTT. Its translation: CASSRTRQGGNQPQHF. Variable domain in full (rest from reference TRBV28 and TRBJ1-5): DVKVTQSSRYLVKRTGEKVFLECVQDMDHENMFWYRQDPGLGLRLIYFSYDVKMKEKGDIPEGYSVSREKKERFSLILESASTNQTSMYLCASSRTRQGGNQPQHFGDGTRLSIL.

The genes are TRBV15 and TRBJ1-1; TRBD1 matches 8 bases. J gave up 4 bases and V 5 bases, and 9 bases lay outside the gene matches. The germline gives CDR1 LNHNV, CDR2 YYDKDF (reference sequence). This CDR3 is 15 amino acids long. CDR3 sequence (DNA): TGTGCCACCAGCTTAAACAGGGGGGTCACCACTGAAGCTTTCTTT. Amino acids: CATSLNRGVTTEAFF. The full variable domain, rest sourced from reference TRBV15 and TRBJ1-1, is DAMVIQNPRYQVTQFGKPVTLSCSQTLNHNVMYWYQQKSSQAPKLLFHYYDKDFNNEADTPDNFQSRRPNTSFCFLDIRSPGLGDTAMYLCATSLNRGVTTEAFFGQGTRLTVV.

The chain recombines TRBV2 with TRBJ2-4; possibly TRBD1 for D (6 bases). The CDR3 has 15 amino acids. CDR1 is SNHLY and CDR2 is FYNNEI in the germline V gene. The V end lost 7 bases, the J end lost 1 base, and 14 bases lay between the germline ends. CDR3 bases: TGTGCCAGCACGACGGATAGGGGGGCCAAAAACATTCAGTACTTC. Amino acid sequence: CASTTDRGAKNIQYF.

The chain links TRBV4-1 to TRBJ1-6; no clear D. Trimming removed 1 base at V and 8 bases at J, with 21 bases between. Germline V gene sequence: CDR1 MGHRA, CDR2 YSYEKL. The CDR3 spans 18 residues. The CDR3: CASSQALFGFQAHSPLHF. CDR3 DNA: TGCGCCAGCAGCCAAGCTTTATTTGGATTTCAGGCCCATTCACCCCTCCACTTT.

The sample holds a few counts of this clone. The gene calls are TRBV6-5 and TRBJ1-5; tentatively, D is TRBD1 (5 bases). The CDR3 length is 14 residues. Germline V lookup: CDR1 MNHEY, CDR2 SVGAGI. V gave up 9 bases and J gave up 3 bases, with 15 bases separating them. CDR3 in DNA: TGTGCCAGTTCCGGCAGGGTCGACAATCAGCCCCAGCATTTT. It translates to CASSGRVDNQPQHF.

This clone appeared many times. V usage is TRBV12-3 or TRBV12-4 and J usage is TRBJ1-2; D ambiguous. Trimming took 3 bases from V and 2 from J, leaving 7 bases between them. CDR3 length equals 13 residues. The CDR3 DNA is TGTGCCAGCAGTTTCGGCAGGAACTATGGCTACACCTTC. It yields the protein CASSFGRNYGYTF.

This clone was detected a few times. This sequence joins TRBV7-2 and TRBJ1-2; a weak D match, TRBD1 (5 bases). The germline V and J ends were trimmed by 7 bases and 1 base, with 25 bases remaining between them. The CDR3 spans 18 residues. Germline values: CDR1 SGHTA, CDR2 FQGNSA. CDR3 bases: TGTGCCAGCAAGTACGCCATCTTACGGGGGGATTTTAACTATGGCTACACCTTC. This sequence encodes CASKYAILRGDFNYGYTF.

V and J are TRBV11-2 and TRBJ1-1, with 7 bases aligning to TRBD1. The CDR3 extends over 15 amino acids. Germline trimming cut 5 bases from V and 4 bases from J; bases unmatched to any gene: 10. CDR1 is SGHAT and CDR2 is FQNNGV in the germline V gene. This chain's CDR3 is CASSVTGVGSTEAFF. In DNA form, the CDR3 reads TGTGCCAGCAGCGTAACAGGGGTAGGGAGCACTGAAGCTTTCTTT.

V gene TRBV6-5 combines with J gene TRBJ2-4; D unclear. Germline assignment: CDR1 MNHEY and CDR2 SVGAGI. Trimming removed 7 bases at V and 0 bases at J, with 10 bases between. The CDR3 is 14 residues long. The CDR3 DNA is TGTGCCAGCATGGAGTCACTAGCCAAAAACATTCAGTACTTC. Its protein is CASMESLAKNIQYF.

For this clone: The sample has other DNA sequences that encode this CDR3 too. V and J are TRBV5-1 and TRBJ2-2; D remains unclear. Trimming cost V 2 bases and J 1 base, with 9 bases left between them. The CDR3 is 15 amino acids. The V gene's germline CDR1 is SGHRS and CDR2 YFSETQ. The CDR3 here is CASSLSTGNTGELFF. Here the CDR3 DNA reads TGCGCCAGCAGCTTATCGACTGGGAACACCGGGGAGCTGTTTTTT.

V is TRBV6-5 and J is TRBJ1-5, with D uncertain. Germline V gene sequence: CDR1 MNHEY, CDR2 SVGAGI. The CDR3 runs 15 residues. V was clipped by 5 bases and J by 0 bases, with 11 bases between them. The CDR3 DNA sequence: TGTGCCAGCAGTCTGGGGAGCGGTAGCAATCAGCCCCAGCATTTT. Translation gives CASSLGSGSNQPQHF.

This clone was counted between two and nine times. The genes are TRBV29-1 and TRBJ1-1, with 7 bases matching TRBD1. This CDR3 has 15 amino acids. Germline V gene lookup returns CDR1 SQVTM and CDR2 ANQGSEA. V trimming: 7 bases; J trimming: 1 base; junction bases outside the gene matches: 12. The CDR3 DNA is TGCAGCGCAGCGATATACGGGACAGAGAACACTGAAGCTTTCTTT. It is translated as CSAAIYGTENTEAFF.

This chain connects TRBV7-6 to TRBJ2-1, with TRBD2 identical over 12 bases. The CDR3 is made up of 15 amino acids. With 5 bases clipped from V and 2 bases from J, the junction kept 1 base outside the gene matches. Germline V gene lookup returns CDR1 SGHVS and CDR2 FNYEAQ. CDR3 in DNA: TGTGCCAGCAGCGCTAGCGGGGGGGCCTACAATGAGCAGTTCTTC. Translating gives CASSASGGAYNEQFF.

The rearrangement uses TRBV7-9 and TRBJ1-3; maybe TRBD1 (6 bases). The V end lost 5 bases, the J end lost 0 bases, and 17 bases lay between the germline ends. The CDR3 covers 17 residues. CDR1 and CDR2 (germline): SEHNR, FQNEAQ (reference sequence). The CDR3 loop reads CASSPGTNYGSGNTIYF. The CDR3 bases are TGTGCCAGCAGCCCCGGGACAAATTACGGCTCTGGAAACACCATATATTTT.

The chain employs TRBV28 and TRBJ1-6; weak D call: TRBD1 (6 bases). Germline CDR1 reads MDHEN; CDR2 reads SYDVKM. V was pared by 6 bases and J by 0 bases, with 21 bases between. The CDR3 totals 19 residues. The CDR3 is CASSFVNPTGISYNSPLHF. As DNA, the CDR3 is TGTGCCAGCAGCTTCGTAAACCCCACAGGGATCTCCTATAATTCACCCCTCCACTTT.

This clone was picked up a small number of times. J is TRBJ1-5 and V is TRBV7-6; perhaps TRBD1 as D (5 bases). Between the trimmed V and J ends, which lost 4 bases and 3 bases, there was a span of 13 bases. The CDR3 loop spans 15 amino acids. From germline, CDR1 is SGHVS and CDR2 FNYEAQ. CDR3 residues: CASSYQQESNQPQHF. In DNA form, the CDR3 reads TGTGCCAGCAGCTACCAACAGGAATCCAATCAGCCCCAGCATTTT.